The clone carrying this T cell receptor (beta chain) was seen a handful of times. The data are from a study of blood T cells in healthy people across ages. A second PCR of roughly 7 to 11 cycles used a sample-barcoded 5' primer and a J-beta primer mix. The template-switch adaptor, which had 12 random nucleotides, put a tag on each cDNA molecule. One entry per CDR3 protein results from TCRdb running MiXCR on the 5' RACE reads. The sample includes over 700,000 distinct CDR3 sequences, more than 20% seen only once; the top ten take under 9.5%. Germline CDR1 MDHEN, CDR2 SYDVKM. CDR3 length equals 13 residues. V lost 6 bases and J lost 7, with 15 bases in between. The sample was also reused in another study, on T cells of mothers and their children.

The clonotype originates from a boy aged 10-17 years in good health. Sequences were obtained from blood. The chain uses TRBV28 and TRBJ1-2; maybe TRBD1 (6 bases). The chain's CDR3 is CASRTTGSFGYTF. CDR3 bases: TGTGCCAGCAGGACCACAGGGAGTTTTGGCTACACCTTC.